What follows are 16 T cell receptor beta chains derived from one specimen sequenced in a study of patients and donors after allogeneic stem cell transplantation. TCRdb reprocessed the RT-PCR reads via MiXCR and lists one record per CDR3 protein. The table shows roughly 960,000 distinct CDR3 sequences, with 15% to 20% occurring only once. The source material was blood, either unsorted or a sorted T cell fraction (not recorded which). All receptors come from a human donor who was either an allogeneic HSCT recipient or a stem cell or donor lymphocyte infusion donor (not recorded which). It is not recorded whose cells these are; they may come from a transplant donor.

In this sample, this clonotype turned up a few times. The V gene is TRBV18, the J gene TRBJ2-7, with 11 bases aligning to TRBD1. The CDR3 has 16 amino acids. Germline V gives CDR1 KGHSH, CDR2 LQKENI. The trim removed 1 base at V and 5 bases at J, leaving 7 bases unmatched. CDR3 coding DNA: TGTGCCAGCTCACCACTTTCCGGGACAGGGGGAAACGAGCAGTACTTC. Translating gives CASSPLSGTGGNEQYF.

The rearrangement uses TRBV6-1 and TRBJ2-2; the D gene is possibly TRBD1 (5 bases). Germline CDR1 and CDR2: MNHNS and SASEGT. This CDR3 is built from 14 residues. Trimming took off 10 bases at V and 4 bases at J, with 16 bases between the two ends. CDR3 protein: CATEKGFLTGELFF. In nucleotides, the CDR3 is TGTGCCACCGAGAAGGGGTTCCTCACCGGGGAGCTGTTTTTT.

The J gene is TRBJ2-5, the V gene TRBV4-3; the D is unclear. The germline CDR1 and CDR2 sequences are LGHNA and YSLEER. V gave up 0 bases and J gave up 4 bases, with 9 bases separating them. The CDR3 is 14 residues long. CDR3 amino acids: CASSQDRSTETQYF. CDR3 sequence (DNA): TGCGCCAGCAGCCAAGATCGATCTACAGAGACCCAGTACTTC.

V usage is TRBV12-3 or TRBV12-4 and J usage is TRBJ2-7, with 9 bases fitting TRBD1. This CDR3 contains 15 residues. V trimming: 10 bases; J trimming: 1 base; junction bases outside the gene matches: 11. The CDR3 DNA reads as TGTGCCACTTCCACAGGGGGCCGAGGGTCCTACGAGCAGTACTTC. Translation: CATSTGGRGSYEQYF.

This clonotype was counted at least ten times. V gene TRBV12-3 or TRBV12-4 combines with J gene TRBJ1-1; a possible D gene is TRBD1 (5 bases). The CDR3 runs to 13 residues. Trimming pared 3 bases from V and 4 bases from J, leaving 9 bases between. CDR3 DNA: TGTGCCAGCAGTTTCGAGAGGGGCACTGAAGCTTTCTTT. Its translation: CASSFERGTEAFF.

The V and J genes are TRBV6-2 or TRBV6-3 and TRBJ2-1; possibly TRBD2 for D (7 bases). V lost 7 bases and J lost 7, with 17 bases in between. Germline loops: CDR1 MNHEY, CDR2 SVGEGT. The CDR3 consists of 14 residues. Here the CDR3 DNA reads TGTGCCAGCACCCCCTGGGGGGGGCGAAATGAGCAGTTCTTC. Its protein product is CASTPWGGRNEQFF.

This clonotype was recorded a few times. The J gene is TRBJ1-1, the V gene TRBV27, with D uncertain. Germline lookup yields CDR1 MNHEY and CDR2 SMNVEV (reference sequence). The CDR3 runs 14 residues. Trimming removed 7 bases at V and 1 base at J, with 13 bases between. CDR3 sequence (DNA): TGTGCCAGCACGTCTTTAAATTCGAACACTGAAGCTTTCTTT. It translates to CASTSLNSNTEAFF.

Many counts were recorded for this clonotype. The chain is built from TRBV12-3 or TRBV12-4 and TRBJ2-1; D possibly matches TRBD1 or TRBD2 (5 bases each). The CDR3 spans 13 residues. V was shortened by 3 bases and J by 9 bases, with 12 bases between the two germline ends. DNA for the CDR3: TGTGCCAGCAGTTTTGGGGGTTACGGTGAGCAGTTCTTC. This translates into CASSFGGYGEQFF.

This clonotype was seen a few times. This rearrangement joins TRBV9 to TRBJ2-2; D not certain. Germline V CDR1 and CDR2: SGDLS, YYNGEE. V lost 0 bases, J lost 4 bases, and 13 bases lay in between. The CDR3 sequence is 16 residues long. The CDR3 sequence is CASSVDASSSTGELFF. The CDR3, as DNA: TGTGCCAGCAGCGTAGATGCTAGTTCGAGCACCGGGGAGCTGTTTTTT.

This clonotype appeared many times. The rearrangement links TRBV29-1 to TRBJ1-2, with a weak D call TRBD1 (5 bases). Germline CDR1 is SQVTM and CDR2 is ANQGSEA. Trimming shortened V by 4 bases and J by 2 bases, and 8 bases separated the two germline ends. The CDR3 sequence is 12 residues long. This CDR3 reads CSVGGQNYGYTF. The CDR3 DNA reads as TGCAGCGTTGGAGGACAAAACTATGGCTACACCTTC. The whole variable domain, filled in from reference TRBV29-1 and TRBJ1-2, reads SAVISQKPSRDICQRGTSLTIQCQVDSQVTMMFWYRQQPGQSLTLIATANQGSEATYESGFVIDKFPISRPNLTFSTLTVSNMSPEDSSIYLCSVGGQNYGYTFGSGTRLTVV.

The CDR3, as DNA: TGTGCCACCAGTCCAGCGGGGGCGCCGGGGAATGAGCAGTTCTTC. Translated: CATSPAGAPGNEQFF. The V call is TRBV24-1, the J call TRBJ2-1; 8 nucleotides agree with TRBD2. CDR1 and CDR2 (germline): KGHDR, SFDVKD. J lost 7 bases, V lost 6 bases, and 10 bases had no gene match. This CDR3 is 15 amino acids long.

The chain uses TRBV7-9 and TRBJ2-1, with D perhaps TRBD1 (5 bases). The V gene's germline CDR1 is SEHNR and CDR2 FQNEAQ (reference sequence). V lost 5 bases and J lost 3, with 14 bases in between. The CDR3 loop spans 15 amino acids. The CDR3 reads CASSGRVKDYNEQFF. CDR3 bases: TGTGCCAGCAGCGGCAGGGTTAAGGACTACAATGAGCAGTTCTTC.

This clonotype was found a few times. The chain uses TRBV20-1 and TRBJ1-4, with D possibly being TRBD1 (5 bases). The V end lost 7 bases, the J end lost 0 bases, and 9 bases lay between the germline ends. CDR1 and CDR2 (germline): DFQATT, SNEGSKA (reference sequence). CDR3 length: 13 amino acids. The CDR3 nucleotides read TGCAGTGTAGCGGGGGCAACTAATGAAAAACTGTTTTTT. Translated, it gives CSVAGATNEKLFF.

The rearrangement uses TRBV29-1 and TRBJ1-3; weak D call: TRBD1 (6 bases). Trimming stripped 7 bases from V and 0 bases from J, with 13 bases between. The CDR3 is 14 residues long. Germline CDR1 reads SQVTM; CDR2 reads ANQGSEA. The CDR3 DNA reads TGCAGCGCTTGCGGGGGCACCTCTGGAAACACCATATATTTT. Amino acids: CSACGGTSGNTIYF.

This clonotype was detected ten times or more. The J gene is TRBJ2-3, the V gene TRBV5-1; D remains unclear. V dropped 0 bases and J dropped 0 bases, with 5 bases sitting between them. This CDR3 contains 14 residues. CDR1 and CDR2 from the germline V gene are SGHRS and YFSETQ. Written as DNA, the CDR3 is TGCGCCAGCAGCTTGGTTGTCAGCACAGATACGCAGTATTTT. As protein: CASSLVVSTDTQYF. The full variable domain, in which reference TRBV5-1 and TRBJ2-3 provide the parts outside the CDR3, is KAGVTQTPRYLIKTRGQQVTLSCSPISGHRSVSWYQQTPGQGLQFLFEYFSETQRNKGNFPGRFSGRQFSNSRSEMNVSTLELGDSALYLCASSLVVSTDTQYFGPGTRLTVL.

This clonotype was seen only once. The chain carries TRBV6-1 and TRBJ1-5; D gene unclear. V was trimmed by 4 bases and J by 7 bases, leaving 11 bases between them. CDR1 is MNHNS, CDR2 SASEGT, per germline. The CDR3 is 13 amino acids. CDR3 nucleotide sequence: TGTGCCAGCAGTGCCGGGTTAAGCCAGCCCCAGCATTTT. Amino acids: CASSAGLSQPQHF.